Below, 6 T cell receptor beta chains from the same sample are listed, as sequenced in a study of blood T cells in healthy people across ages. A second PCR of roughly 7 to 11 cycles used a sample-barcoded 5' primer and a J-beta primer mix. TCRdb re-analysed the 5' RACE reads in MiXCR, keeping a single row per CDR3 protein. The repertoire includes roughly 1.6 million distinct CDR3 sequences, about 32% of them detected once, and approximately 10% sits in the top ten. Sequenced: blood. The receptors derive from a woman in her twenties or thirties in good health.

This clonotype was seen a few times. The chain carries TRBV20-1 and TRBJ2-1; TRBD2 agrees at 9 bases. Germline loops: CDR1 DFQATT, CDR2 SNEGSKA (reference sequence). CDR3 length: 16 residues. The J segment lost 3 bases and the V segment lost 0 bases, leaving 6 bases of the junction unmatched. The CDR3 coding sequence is TGCAGTGCTAGAGATCCAGCGGGAGGCCGCTACAATGAGCAGTTCTTC. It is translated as CSARDPAGGRYNEQFF.

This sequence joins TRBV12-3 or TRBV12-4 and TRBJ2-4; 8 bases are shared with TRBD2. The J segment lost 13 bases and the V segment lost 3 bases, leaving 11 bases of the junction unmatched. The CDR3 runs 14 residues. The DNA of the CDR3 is TGTGCCAGCAGTTTGGGACTAGTGGGAGATGAGCAGTACTTC. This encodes CASSLGLVGDEQYF.

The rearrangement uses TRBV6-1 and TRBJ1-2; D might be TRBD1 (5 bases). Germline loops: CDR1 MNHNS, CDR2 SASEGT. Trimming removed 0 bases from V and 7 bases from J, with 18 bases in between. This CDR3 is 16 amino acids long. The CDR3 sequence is CASSEALGQPLVGYTF. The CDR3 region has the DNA TGTGCCAGCAGTGAAGCGCTGGGGCAGCCCCTTGTTGGCTACACCTTC.

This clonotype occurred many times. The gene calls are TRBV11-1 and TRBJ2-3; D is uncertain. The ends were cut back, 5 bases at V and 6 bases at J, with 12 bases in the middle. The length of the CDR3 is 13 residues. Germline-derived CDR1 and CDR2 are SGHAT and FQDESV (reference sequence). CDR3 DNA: TGTGCCAGCAGCCCCCCGGCGGCGGATACGCAGTATTTT. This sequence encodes CASSPPAADTQYF.

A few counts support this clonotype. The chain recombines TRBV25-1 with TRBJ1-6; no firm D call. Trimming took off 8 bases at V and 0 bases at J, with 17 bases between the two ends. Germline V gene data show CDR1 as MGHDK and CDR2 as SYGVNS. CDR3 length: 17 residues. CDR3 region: CASLPAWESSYNSPLHF. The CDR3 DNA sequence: TGTGCCAGCCTTCCGGCGTGGGAAAGCTCCTATAATTCACCCCTCCACTTT.

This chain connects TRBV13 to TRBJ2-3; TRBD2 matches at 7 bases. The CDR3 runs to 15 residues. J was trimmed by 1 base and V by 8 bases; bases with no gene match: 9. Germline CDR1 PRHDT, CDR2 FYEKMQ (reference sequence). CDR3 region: CASHGAGAGTDTQYF. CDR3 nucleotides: TGTGCCAGCCACGGGGCGGGAGCGGGCACAGATACGCAGTATTTT.